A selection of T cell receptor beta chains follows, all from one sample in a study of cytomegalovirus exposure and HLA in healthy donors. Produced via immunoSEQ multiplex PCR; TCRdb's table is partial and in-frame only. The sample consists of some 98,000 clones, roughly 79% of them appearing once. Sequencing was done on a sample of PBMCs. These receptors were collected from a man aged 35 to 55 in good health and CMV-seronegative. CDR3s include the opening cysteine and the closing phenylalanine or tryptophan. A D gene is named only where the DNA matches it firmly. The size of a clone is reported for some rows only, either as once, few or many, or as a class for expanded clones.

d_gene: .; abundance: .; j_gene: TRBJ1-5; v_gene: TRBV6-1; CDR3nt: TGTGCCAGCAGTCGGACAGTTGGTGGCAATCAGCCCCAGCATTTT; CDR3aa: CASSRTVGGNQPQHF
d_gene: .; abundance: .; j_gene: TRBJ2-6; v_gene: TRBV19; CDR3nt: TGTGCCTCAGAGCCGGGCTCTGGGGCCAACGTCCTGACTTTC; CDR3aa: CASEPGSGANVLTF
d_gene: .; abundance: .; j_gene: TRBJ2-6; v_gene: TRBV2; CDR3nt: TGTGCCAGCAGTACAACAGGGTATGCTGGGGCCAACGTCCTGACTTTC; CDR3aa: CASSTTGYAGANVLTF
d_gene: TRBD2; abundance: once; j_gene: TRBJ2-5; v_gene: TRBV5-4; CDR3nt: TGTGCCAGCAGCTTGCGGCGGGGGGAAGAGACCCAGTACTTC; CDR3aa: CASSLRRGEETQYF
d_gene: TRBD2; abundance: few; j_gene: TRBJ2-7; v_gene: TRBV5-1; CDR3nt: TGCGCCAGCAGCTTAACTAGCGGGAGTTACGAGCAGTACTTC; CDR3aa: CASSLTSGSYEQYF
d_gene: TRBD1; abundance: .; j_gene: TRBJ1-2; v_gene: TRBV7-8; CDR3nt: TGTGCCAGCAGCTCTTCGGACAGGGGAGGGTTGGGCTACACCTTC; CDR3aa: CASSSSDRGGLGYTF
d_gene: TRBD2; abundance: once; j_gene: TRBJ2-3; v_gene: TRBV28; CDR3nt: TGTGCCAGCAACCTGATGACTAGCGGAGTCACAGATACGCAGTATTTT; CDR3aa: CASNLMTSGVTDTQYF
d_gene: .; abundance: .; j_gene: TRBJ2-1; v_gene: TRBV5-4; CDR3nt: TGTGCCAGCAGCTTGAACGGGGTCGAGCAGTTCTTC; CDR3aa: CASSLNGVEQFF
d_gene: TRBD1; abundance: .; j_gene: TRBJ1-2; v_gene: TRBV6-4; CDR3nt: TGTGCCAGCAGTGACCCTGGGACAGGCCTCTATGGCTACACCTTC; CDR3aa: CASSDPGTGLYGYTF
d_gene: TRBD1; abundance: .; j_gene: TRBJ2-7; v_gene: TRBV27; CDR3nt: TGTGCCAGCAGCCTTCTCGGGACAGGGGTTTGGGAGCAGTACTTC; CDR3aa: CASSLLGTGVWEQYF
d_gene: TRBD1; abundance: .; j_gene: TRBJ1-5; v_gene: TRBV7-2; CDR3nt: TGTGCCAGCAGCTACCCGACAGGGGGCGACAATCAGCCCCAGCATTTT; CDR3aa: CASSYPTGGDNQPQHF
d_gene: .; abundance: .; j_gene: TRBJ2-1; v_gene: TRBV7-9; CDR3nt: TGTTCCAGCAGCACCCCCGGGAGACGCGAGCAGTTCTTC; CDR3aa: CSSSTPGRREQFF
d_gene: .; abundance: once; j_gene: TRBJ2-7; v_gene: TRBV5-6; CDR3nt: TGTGCCAGCCACCTCTTGGACACCGGCTACGAGCAGTACTTC; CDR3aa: CASHLLDTGYEQYF
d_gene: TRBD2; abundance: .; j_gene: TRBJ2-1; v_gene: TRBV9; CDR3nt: TGTGCCAGCAGCCTTAGCGGGAGGGCTAACCAGGATGAGCAGTTCTTC; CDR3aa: CASSLSGRANQDEQFF
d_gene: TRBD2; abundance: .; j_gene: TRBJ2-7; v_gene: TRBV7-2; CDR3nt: TGTGCCAGCAGCACCGCGGGGGGGCCCTCCTACGAGCAGTATTTC; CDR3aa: CASSTAGGPSYEQYF
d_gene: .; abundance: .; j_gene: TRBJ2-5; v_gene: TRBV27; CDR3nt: TGTGCCAGCAGTTTGGGCGGGGGCCTGTCCCAAGAGACCCAGTACTTC; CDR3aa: CASSLGGGLSQETQYF
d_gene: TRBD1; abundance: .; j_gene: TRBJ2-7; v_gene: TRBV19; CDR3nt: TGTGCCAGTAGTAGACAGGGCTCCTACGAGCAGTACTTC; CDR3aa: CASSRQGSYEQYF
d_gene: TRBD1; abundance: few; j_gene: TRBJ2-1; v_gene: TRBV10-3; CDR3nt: TGTGCCATCAGCAACAGGGGTAATGAGCAGTTCTTC; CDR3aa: CAISNRGNEQFF
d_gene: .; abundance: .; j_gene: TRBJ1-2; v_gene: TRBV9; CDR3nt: TGTGCCAGCAGCCAAAACAGTGGGTACACCTTC; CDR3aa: CASSQNSGYTF
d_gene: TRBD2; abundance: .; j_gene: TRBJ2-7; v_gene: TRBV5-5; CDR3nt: TGTGCCAGCAGCTCGACTAGCGGGATATACGAGCAGTACTTC; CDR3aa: CASSSTSGIYEQYF
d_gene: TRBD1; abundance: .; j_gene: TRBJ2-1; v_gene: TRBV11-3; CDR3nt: TGTGCCAGCAGACAAACCGGGACAGGCAATGAGCAGTTCTTC; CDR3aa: CASRQTGTGNEQFF
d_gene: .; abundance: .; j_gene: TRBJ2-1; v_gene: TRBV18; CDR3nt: TGTGCCAGCTCACCCCTAGCGAAATCCTACAATGAGCAGTTCTTC; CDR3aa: CASSPLAKSYNEQFF
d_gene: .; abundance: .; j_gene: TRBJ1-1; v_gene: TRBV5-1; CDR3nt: TGCGCCAGCAGCTTGGCCAAAGGCAGGGTTGCTTTCTTT; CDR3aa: CASSLAKGRVAFF
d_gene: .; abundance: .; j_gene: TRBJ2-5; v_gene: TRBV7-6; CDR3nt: TGTGCCAGCAGCTTAGGTCCTAGACAACGGGGGAAAGAGACCCAGTACTTC; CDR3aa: CASSLGPRQRGKETQYF
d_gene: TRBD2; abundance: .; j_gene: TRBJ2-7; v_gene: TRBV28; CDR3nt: TGTGCCAGCAGTTTTAGCGGGGTCGTCACCTACGAGCAGTACTTC; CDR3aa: CASSFSGVVTYEQYF